This entry features one T cell receptor beta chain sequence. The data derive from a study of blood T cell repertoires in COVID-19. Study at large: In each case, the material was cDNA or gDNA derived from T cells, B-cell-depleted T cells, or PBMCs.

This table comes from immunoSEQ multiplex PCR, and its TCRdb copy is limited to in-frame clones, with some not included. The repertoire consists of fewer than 200,000 clones, with roughly 81% occurring once and the leading ten covering roughly 2.7%. Followed longitudinally, the Seattle patients had been enrolled during active infection. The J segment lost 5 bases and the V segment lost 0 bases, leaving 11 bases of the junction unmatched. CDR1 is MGHRA and CDR2 is YSYEKL in the germline V gene. The CDR3 contains 17 residues. This receptor was taken from a woman older than 75 with COVID-19, enrolled during active disease. The sample taken for sequencing was peripheral blood. The V gene is TRBV4-1, the J gene TRBJ2-5; TRBD2 aligns across 8 bases. The CDR3 region is CASSQDMGGGGRETQYF. CDR3 DNA: TGCGCCAGCAGCCAAGATATGGGGGGAGGCGGGAGGGAGACCCAGTACTTC.